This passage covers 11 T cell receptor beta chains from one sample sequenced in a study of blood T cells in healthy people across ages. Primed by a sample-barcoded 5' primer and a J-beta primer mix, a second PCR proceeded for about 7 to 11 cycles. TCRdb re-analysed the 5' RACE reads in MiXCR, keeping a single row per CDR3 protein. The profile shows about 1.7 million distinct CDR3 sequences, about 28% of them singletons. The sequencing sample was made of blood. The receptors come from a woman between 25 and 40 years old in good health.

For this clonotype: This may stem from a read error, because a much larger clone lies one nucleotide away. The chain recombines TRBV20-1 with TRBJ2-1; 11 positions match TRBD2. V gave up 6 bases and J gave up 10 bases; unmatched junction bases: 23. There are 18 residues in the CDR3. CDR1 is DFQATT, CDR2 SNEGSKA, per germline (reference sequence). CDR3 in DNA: TGCAGTGCGGTAATAGCGGGAGGGCCGAAACCTTTGACCTACGAGCAGTTCTTC. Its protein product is CSAVIAGGPKPLTYEQFF.

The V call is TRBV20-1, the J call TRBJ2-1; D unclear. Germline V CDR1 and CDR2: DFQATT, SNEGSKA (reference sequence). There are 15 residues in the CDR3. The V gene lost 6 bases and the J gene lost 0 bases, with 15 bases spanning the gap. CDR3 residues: CSARLVRSSYNEQFF. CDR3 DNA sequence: TGCAGTGCCCGGCTCGTCCGGAGCTCCTACAATGAGCAGTTCTTC.

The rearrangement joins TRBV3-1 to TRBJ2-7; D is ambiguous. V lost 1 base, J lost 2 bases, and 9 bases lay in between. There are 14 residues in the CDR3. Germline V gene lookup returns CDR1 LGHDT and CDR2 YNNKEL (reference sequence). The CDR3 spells CASSQGLFAYEQYF. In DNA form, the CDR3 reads TGTGCCAGCAGCCAAGGCCTATTTGCCTACGAGCAGTACTTC.

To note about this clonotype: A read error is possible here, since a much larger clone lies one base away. CDR3: CASNQEFGSETQYF. Written as DNA, the CDR3 is TGCGCCAGCAACCAAGAGTTCGGTTCAGAGACCCAGTACTTC. The chain carries TRBV4-1 and TRBJ2-5; D not resolved. Germline V gives CDR1 MGHRA, CDR2 YSYEKL. The CDR3 extends over 14 amino acids.

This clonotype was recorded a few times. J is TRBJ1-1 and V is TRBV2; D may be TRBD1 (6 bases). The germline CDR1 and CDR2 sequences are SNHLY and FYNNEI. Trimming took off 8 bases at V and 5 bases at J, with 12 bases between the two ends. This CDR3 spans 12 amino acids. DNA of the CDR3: TGTGCCAGCGCCTACAGGGTTACTGAAGCTTTCTTT. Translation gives CASAYRVTEAFF.

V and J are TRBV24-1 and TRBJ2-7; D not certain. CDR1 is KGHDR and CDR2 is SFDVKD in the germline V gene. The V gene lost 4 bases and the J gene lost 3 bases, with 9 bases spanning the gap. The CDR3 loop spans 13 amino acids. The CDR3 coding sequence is TGTGCCACCAGTGACCTGTCCCTCTACGAGCAGTACTTC. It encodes CATSDLSLYEQYF.

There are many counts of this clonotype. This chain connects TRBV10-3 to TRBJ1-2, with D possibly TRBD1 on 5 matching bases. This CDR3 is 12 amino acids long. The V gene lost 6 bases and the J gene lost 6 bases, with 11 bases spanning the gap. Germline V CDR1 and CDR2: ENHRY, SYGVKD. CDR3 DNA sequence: TGTGCCATCAGGGGGCAGGCGGATGGCTACACCTTC. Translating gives CAIRGQADGYTF.

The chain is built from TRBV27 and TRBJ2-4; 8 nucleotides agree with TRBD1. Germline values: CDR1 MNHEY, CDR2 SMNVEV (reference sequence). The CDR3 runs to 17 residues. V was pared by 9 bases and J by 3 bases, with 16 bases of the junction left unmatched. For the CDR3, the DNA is TGTGCCAGTGGGGACAGGCCAGGAGTAATGGTCAAAAACATTCAGTACTTC. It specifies CASGDRPGVMVKNIQYF.

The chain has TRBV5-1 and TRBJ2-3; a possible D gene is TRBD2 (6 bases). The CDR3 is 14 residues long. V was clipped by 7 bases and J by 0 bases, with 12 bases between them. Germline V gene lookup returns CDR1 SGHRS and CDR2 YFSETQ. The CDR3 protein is CASGAGLSTDTQYF. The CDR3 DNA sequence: TGCGCCAGCGGTGCGGGGTTGAGCACAGATACGCAGTATTTT. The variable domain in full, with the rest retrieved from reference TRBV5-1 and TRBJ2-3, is KAGVTQTPRYLIKTRGQQVTLSCSPISGHRSVSWYQQTPGQGLQFLFEYFSETQRNKGNFPGRFSGRQFSNSRSEMNVSTLELGDSALYLCASGAGLSTDTQYFGPGTRLTVL.

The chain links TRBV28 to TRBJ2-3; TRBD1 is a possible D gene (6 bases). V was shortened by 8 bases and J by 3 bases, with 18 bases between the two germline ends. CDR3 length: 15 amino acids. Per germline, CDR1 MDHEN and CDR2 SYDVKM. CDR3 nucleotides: TGTGCCAGCGGCCTAGGGGGAAACCGGACAGATACGCAGTATTTT. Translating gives CASGLGGNRTDTQYF.

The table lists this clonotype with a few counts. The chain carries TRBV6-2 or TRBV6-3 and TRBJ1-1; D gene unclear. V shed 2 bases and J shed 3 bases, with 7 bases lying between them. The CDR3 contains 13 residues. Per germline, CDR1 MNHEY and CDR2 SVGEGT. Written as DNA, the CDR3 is TGTGCCAGCAGTTACGGGAAGGACACTGAAGCTTTCTTT. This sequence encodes CASSYGKDTEAFF.